This T cell receptor (beta chain) was sequenced in a study of vaccination and CD4 T cells after COVID-19. The wider study: The authors used overlapping spike peptides from SARS-CoV-2, HCoV-NL63, HCoV-OC43 and HCoV-229E to stimulate cells.

Points on this clonotype: The antigen is unknown.

Cultured CD4+ T cell DNA underwent sequencing with the Oncomine TCR Beta short-read assay. Genomic DNA was drawn out of CD4+ T cells grown in culture. TCRdb reanalysed the PCR reads using MiXCR and keeps one entry per CDR3 protein. Among around 20,000 distinct CDR3 sequences listed, around 40% were seen once. CDR3 size: 13 residues. Germline CDR1 is LGHNA and CDR2 is YNFKEQ. The ends were cut back, 1 base at V and 5 bases at J, with 8 bases in the middle. Time point in this sample: late sampling 161 to 241 days after vaccination in three convalescent patients. As to treatment: roughly ten-day PBMC culture with coronavirus spike peptide pools or control peptides (ViraFEST assay).

The specimen was CD4+ T cells from blood, cultured in vitro, collected about 7 months after SARS-CoV-2 vaccination. This rearrangement joins TRBV4-2 to TRBJ1-2; D unresolved. This clonotype was obtained from a human donor who had recovered from COVID-19. The CDR3 region is CASSQVTQYGYTF. The CDR3 nucleotides are TGTGCCAGCAGCCAAGTGACGCAATATGGCTACACCTTC.